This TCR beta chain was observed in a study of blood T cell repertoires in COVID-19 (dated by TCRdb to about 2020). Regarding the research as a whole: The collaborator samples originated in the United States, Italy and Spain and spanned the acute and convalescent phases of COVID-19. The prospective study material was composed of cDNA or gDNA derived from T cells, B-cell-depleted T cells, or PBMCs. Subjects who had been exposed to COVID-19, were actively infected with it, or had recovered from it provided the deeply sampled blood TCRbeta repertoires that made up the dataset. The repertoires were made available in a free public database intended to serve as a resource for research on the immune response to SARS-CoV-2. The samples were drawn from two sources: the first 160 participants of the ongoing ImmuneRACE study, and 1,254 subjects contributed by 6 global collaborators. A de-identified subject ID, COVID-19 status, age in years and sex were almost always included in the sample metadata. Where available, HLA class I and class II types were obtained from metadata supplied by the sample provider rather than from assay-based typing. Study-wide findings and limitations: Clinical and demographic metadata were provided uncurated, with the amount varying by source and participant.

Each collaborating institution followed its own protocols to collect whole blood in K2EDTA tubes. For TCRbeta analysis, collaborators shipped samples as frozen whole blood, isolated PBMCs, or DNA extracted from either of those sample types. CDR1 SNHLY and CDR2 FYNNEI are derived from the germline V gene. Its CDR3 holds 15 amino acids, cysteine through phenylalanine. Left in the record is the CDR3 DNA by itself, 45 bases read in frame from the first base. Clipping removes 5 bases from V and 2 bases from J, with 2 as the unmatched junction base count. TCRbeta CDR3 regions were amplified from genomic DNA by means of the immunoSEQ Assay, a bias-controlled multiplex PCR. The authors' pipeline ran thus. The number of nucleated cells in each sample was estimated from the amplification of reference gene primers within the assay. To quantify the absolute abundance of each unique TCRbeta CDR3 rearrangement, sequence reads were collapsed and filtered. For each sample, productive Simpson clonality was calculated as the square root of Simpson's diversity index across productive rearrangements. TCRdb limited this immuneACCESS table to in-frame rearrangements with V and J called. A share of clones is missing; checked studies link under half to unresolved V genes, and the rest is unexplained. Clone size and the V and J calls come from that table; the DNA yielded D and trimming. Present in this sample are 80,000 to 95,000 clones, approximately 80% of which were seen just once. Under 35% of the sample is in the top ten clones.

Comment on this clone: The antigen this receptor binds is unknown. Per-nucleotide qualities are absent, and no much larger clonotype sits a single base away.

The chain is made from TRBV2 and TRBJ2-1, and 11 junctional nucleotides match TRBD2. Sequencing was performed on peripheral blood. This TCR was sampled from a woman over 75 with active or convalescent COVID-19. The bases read TGTGCCAGCAGTTTAGCGGGAGGGACCTACAATGAGCAGTTCTTC. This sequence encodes CASSLAGGTYNEQFF.